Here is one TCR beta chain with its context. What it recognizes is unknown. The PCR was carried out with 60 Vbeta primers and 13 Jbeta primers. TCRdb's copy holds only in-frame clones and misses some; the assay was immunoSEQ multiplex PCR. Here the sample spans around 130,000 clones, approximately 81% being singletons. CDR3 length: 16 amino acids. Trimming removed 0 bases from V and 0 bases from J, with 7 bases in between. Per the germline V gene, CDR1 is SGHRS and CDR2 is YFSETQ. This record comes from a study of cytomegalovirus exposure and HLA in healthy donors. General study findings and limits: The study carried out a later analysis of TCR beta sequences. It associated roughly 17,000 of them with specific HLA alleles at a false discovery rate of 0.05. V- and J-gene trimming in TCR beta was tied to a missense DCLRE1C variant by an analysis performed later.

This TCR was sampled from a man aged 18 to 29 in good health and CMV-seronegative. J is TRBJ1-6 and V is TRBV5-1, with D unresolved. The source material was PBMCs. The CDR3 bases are TGCGCCAGCAGCTTGGTAAAGAGCTCCTATAATTCACCCCTCCACTTT. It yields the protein CASSLVKSSYNSPLHF.